This paragraph reports one T cell receptor beta chain. The target antigen is unknown. The study ran its PCR with 60 Vbeta and 13 Jbeta primers. The table came from immunoSEQ multiplex PCR; TCRdb's copy has only in-frame clones and leaves some out. The repertoire table contains around 140,000 clones. This CDR3 has 15 residues. The entry originates in a study of cytomegalovirus exposure and HLA in healthy donors. For the study at large: Around 180 million T cells yielded around 120 million unique TCR beta sequences in earlier analysis. Whole-study results and caveats: Cytomegalovirus association was assigned to more than 150 TCR beta chains. In a later analysis, productive TCRs from donors in an Asian-associated ancestry cluster reportedly carried fewer N-insertions than the cohort mean.

The sequenced sample consisted of PBMCs. The V gene is TRBV21-1, the J gene TRBJ1-4; TRBD1, the table's D call, was not compared with the DNA. TRBV21-1 corresponds to a pseudogene. The sequence derives from a man younger than 35 in good health and CMV-seronegative. CDR3 sequence (DNA): TGTGCCAGCAGCAAAGAGTCCAGGGCGAACGAAAAACTGTTTTTT. Its translation is CASSKESRANEKLFF.